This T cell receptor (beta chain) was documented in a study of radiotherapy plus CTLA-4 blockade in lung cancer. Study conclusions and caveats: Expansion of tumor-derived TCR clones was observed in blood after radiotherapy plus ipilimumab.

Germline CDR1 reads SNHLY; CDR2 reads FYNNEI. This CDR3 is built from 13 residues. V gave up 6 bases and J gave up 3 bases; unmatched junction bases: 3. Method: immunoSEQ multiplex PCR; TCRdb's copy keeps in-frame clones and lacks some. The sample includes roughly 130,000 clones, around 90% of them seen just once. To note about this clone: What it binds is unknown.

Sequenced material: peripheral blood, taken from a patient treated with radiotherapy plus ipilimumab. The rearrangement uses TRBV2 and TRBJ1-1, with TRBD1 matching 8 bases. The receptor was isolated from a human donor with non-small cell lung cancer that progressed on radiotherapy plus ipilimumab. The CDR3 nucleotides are TGTGCCAGCAGGAAGGACAGGGACACTGAAGCTTTCTTT. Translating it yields CASRKDRDTEAFF.